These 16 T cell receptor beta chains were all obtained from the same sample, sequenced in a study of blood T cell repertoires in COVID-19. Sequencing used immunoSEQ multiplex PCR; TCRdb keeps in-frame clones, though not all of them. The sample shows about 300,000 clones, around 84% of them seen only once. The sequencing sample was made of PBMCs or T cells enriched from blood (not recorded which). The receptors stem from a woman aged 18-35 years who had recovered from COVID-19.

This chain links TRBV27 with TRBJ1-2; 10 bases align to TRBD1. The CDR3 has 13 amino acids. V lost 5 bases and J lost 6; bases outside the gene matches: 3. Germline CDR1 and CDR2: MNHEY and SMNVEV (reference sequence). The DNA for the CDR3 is TGTGCCAGCAGTAGCGGGACAGGGGATGGCTACACCTTC. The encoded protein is CASSSGTGDGYTF.

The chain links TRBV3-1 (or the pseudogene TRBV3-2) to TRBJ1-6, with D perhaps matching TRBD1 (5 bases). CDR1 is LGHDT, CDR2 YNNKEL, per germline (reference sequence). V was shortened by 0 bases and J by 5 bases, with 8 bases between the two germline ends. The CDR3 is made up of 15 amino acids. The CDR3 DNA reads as TGTGCCAGCAGCCAAGACGGCAGGGATAATTCACCCCTCCACTTT. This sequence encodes CASSQDGRDNSPLHF.

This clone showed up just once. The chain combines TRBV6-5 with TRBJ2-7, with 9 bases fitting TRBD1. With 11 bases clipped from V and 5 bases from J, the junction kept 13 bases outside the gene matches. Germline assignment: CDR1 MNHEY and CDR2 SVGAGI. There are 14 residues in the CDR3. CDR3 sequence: CASGGDREPNEQYF. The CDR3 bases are TGTGCCTCAGGTGGGGACAGGGAGCCCAACGAGCAGTACTTC.

In DNA, the CDR3 is TGTGCCAGTAGTACCTCTGAGACCCAGTACTTC. Translated: CASSTSETQYF. The chain couples TRBV19 to TRBJ2-5; D uncertain. Germline V lookup: CDR1 LNHDA, CDR2 SQIVND (reference sequence). V was cut by 4 bases and J by 5 bases, with 5 bases left in between. The CDR3 runs 11 residues.

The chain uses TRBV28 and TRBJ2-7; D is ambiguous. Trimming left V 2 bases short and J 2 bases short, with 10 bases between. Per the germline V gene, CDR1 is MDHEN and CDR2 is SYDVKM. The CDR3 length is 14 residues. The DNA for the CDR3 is TGTGCCAGCAGTTTAGGCAGGCCCACCTACGAGCAGTACTTC. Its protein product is CASSLGRPTYEQYF.

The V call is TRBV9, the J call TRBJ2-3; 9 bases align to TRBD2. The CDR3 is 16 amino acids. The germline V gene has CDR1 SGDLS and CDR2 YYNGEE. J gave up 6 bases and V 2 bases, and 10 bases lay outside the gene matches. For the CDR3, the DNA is TGTGCCAGCAGCGTGACTAGCGGCCCCCCTGAGGATACGCAGTATTTT. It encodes CASSVTSGPPEDTQYF.

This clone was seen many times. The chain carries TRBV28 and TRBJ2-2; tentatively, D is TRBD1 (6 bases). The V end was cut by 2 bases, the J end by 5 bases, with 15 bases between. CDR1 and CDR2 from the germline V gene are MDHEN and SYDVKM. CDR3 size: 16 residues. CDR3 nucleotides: TGTGCCAGCAGTTTAGGGTATACAGGGAAAACCGGGGAGCTGTTTTTT. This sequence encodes CASSLGYTGKTGELFF.

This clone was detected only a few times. The DNA of the CDR3 is TGTGCCTGGAATAGGGACAGTAATTCACCCCTCCACTTT. Amino acids: CAWNRDSNSPLHF. The J gene is TRBJ1-6, the V gene TRBV30; 7 positions agree with TRBD1. Germline loops: CDR1 GTSNPN, CDR2 SVGIG (reference sequence). This CDR3 spans 13 amino acids. Trimming cost V 4 bases and J 6 bases; bases outside gene matches: 3.

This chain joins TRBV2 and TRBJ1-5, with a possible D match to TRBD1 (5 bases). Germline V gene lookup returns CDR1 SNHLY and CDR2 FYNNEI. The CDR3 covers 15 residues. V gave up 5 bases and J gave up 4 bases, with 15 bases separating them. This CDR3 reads CASSWDLRRNQPQHF. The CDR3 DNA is TGTGCCAGCAGTTGGGACTTAAGGAGAAATCAGCCCCAGCATTTT.

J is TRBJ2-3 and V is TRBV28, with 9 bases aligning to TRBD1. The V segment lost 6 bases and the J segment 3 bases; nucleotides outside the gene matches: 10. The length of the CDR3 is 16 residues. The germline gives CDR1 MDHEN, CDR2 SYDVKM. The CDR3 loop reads CASRYLGDRVTDTQYF. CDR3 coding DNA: TGTGCCAGCAGATACCTAGGGGACAGGGTGACAGATACGCAGTATTTT.

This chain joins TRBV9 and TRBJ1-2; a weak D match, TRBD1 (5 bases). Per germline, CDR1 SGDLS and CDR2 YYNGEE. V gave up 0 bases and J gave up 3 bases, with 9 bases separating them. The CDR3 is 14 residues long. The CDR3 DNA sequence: TGTGCCAGCAGCGTAGGTCCGGGGGACTATGGCTACACCTTC. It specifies CASSVGPGDYGYTF.

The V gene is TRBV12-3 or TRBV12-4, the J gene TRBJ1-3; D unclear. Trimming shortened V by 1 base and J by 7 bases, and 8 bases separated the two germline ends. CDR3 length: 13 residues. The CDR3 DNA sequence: TGTGCCAGCAGTTTAGTCGCCGGTAACACCATATATTTT. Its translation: CASSLVAGNTIYF.

The CDR3 spells CASSLVAGGNPYEQYF. The CDR3 nucleotides are TGTGCCAGCAGCTTAGTTGCGGGGGGGAATCCCTACGAGCAGTACTTC. The chain links TRBV7-8 to TRBJ2-7; the match to TRBD2 covers 9 bases. Germline CDR1 SGHVS, CDR2 FQNEAQ. The CDR3 spans 16 residues. The J segment lost 2 bases and the V segment lost 1 base, leaving 6 bases of the junction unmatched.

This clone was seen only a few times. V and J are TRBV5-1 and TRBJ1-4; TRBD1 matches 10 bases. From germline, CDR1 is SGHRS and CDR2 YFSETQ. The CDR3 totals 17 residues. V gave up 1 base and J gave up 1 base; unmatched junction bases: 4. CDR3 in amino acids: CASSLFGTGETNEKLFF. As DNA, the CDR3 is TGCGCCAGCAGCTTGTTCGGGACAGGGGAAACTAATGAAAAACTGTTTTTT.

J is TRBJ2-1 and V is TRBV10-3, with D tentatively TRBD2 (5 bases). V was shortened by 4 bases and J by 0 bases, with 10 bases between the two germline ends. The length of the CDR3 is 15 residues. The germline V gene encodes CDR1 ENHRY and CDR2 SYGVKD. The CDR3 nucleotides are TGTGCCATCAGTGGGGGAGATAGCTCCTACAATGAGCAGTTCTTC. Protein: CAISGGDSSYNEQFF.

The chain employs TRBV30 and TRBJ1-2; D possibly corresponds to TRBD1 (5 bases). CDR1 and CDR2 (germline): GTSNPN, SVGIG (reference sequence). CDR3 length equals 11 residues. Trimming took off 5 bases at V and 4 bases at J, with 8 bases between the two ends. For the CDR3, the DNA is TGTGCCTGGGGACATTCCTATGGCTACACCTTC. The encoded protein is CAWGHSYGYTF.